These 31 T cell receptor beta chains were all obtained from the same sample, sequenced in a study of spatial heterogeneity in lung cancer. TCRdb passed the 5' RACE reads through MiXCR, listing each CDR3 protein once. The data contain some 28,000 distinct CDR3 sequences, around 9.2% of them seen just once; the ten biggest clones take up 36%. Time point denoted: sample taken at primary tumor resection. The study sequenced unsorted whole RNA from tumor, nontumor lung or frozen PBMC. Sequencing was performed on PBMCs, taken at surgery. The source is a female donor with early-stage non-small cell lung cancer.

There are a few counts of this clonotype. J is TRBJ1-4 and V is TRBV21-1; the table names TRBD1, a call not compared with the DNA. TRBV21-1 is assigned pseudogene status. The CDR3 is made up of 19 amino acids. CDR3 protein: CASSATKHEGQGDREKLFF. In DNA form, the CDR3 reads TGTGCCAGCAGCGCGACCAAACACGAAGGACAGGGGGATAGGGAAAAACTGTTTTTT.

The rearrangement joins TRBV20-1 to TRBJ1-2; a weak D match, TRBD1 (6 bases). The ends were cut back, 3 bases at V and 4 bases at J, with 15 bases in the middle. Looked up from germline, CDR1 is DFQATT and CDR2 is SNEGSKA (reference sequence). The CDR3 length is 14 residues. The CDR3 protein is CSASPYREGYGYTF. The CDR3 nucleotides read TGCAGTGCTAGCCCCTACAGGGAAGGCTATGGCTACACCTTC.

In this sample, this clonotype turned up many times. V usage is TRBV6-5 and J usage is TRBJ2-2; a weak D match, TRBD2 (5 bases). CDR1 and CDR2 (germline): MNHEY, SVGAGI. The CDR3 is 16 amino acids. The ends were cut back, 1 base at V and 2 bases at J, with 11 bases in the middle. CDR3: CASSYYKRKNTGELFF. The CDR3 coding sequence is TGTGCCAGCAGTTACTATAAGCGGAAAAACACCGGGGAGCTGTTTTTT.

The table lists this clonotype with many counts. This sequence joins TRBV28 and TRBJ1-5, with a weak D call TRBD1 (6 bases). Trimming stripped 7 bases from V and 4 bases from J, with 17 bases between. This CDR3 spans 15 amino acids. Germline V lookup: CDR1 MDHEN, CDR2 SYDVKM. In DNA form, the CDR3 reads TGTGCCAGCATCCCGACAGGTATGGGAAATCAGCCCCAGCATTTT. Amino acids: CASIPTGMGNQPQHF.

Comments on this clonotype: A much larger clone is a single base away; this may be a read error. The CDR3 loop is CTSSLPPRTGWTGELFF. The CDR3 DNA reads TGTACCAGCAGCTTACCCCCCCGTACAGGGTGGACCGGGGAGCTGTTTTTT. This chain joins TRBV11-2 and TRBJ2-2; D is perhaps TRBD1 (6 bases). This CDR3 has 17 residues. Germline assignment: CDR1 SGHAT and CDR2 FQNNGV.

This clonotype appeared a few times. V is TRBV7-8 and J is TRBJ2-1, with 7 bases that match TRBD2. Germline trimming cut 4 bases from V and 8 bases from J; bases unmatched to any gene: 11. The CDR3 loop spans 15 amino acids. From germline, CDR1 is SGHVS and CDR2 FQNEAQ. CDR3 DNA sequence: TGTGCCAGCAGCTCTAAAGCGGGAATTTTGGATGAGCAGTTCTTC. This sequence encodes CASSSKAGILDEQFF.

This clonotype has at least ten counts. V is TRBV2 and J is TRBJ2-1; TRBD2 aligns across 8 bases. CDR1 SNHLY and CDR2 FYNNEI come from the germline V gene. The CDR3 extends over 13 amino acids. J gave up 7 bases and V 6 bases, and 5 bases lay outside the gene matches. The CDR3 sequence: CASRSGSINEQFF. The CDR3 DNA reads as TGTGCCAGCAGAAGCGGGAGTATAAATGAGCAGTTCTTC.

This clonotype was seen ten or more times. The chain employs TRBV29-1 and TRBJ2-3; D not certain. Germline V CDR1 and CDR2: SQVTM, ANQGSEA. V was shortened by 0 bases and J by 0 bases, with 10 bases between the two germline ends. The CDR3 sequence is 15 residues long. As DNA, the CDR3 is TGCAGCGTTGAAGAGGGGATACACAGCACAGATACGCAGTATTTT. This translates into CSVEEGIHSTDTQYF.

This clonotype was observed a few times. The chain joins TRBV5-1 to TRBJ1-4; weak D call: TRBD1 (6 bases). The V gene lost 3 bases and the J gene lost 5 bases, with 17 bases spanning the gap. The CDR3 covers 16 residues. Germline values: CDR1 SGHRS, CDR2 YFSETQ. In DNA form, the CDR3 reads TGCGCCAGCAGCTCCAATGCCGACAGGCTGAATGAAAAACTGTTTTTT. It is translated as CASSSNADRLNEKLFF.

Remarks on this clonotype: One end of the junction is discordant with germline, which a read error may explain. The chain links TRBV5-1 to TRBJ2-3, with 8 nucleotides matching TRBD2. Looked up from germline, CDR1 is SGHRS and CDR2 is YFSETQ. This CDR3 has 14 amino acids. The CDR3 protein is CATSLGTGTSTQYF. Here the CDR3 DNA reads TGCGCCACCAGCTTGGGGACCGGGACTAGTACGCAGTATTTT.

This clonotype was counted ten times or more. The CDR3 coding sequence is TGTGCCAGCAGCCTCGGACTAGCACCGCAGTATTTT. It yields the protein CASSLGLAPQYF. This chain uses TRBV11-3 with TRBJ2-3, with 8 bases that match TRBD2. The V gene end was trimmed by 5 bases and the J gene end by 10 bases; junction bases not matched to a gene: 5. Germline-derived CDR1 and CDR2 are SGHNT and YENEEA. The CDR3 totals 12 residues.

The sample holds a few counts of this clonotype. The gene calls are TRBV6-5 and TRBJ1-4; no reliable D call. V was cut by 5 bases and J by 1 base, with 5 bases left in between. The germline V gene has CDR1 MNHEY and CDR2 SVGAGI. CDR3 length: 13 amino acids. The CDR3 spells CASSKITNEKLFF. Written as DNA, the CDR3 is TGTGCCAGCAGTAAGATAACTAATGAAAAACTGTTTTTT.

This clonotype was observed many times. This chain connects TRBV6-5 to TRBJ2-1, with 7 nucleotides matching TRBD2. From germline, CDR1 is MNHEY and CDR2 SVGAGI. The ends lost 5 bases at V and 9 bases at J; junction bases unmatched: 10. CDR3 length: 14 amino acids. The CDR3 is CASSRSGLRVEQFF. CDR3 nucleotides: TGTGCCAGCAGTCGGTCGGGACTACGAGTTGAGCAGTTCTTC.

This clonotype appeared many times. V and J are TRBV7-9 and TRBJ2-1; 10 nucleotides line up with TRBD2. V gave up 2 bases and J gave up 5 bases; unmatched junction bases: 6. Germline-derived CDR1 and CDR2 are SEHNR and FQNEAQ (reference sequence). This CDR3 is 16 amino acids long. Here the CDR3 DNA reads TGTGCCAGCAGCTTATGGACTAGCGGCATGGACAATGAGCAGTTCTTC. Translation gives CASSLWTSGMDNEQFF. Using reference TRBV7-9 and TRBJ2-1 for the parts outside the CDR3, the full variable domain is DTGVSQNPRHKITKRGQNVTFRCDPISEHNRLYWYRQTLGQGPEFLTYFQNEAQLEKSRLLSDRFSAERPKGSFSTLEIQRTEQGDSAMYLCASSLWTSGMDNEQFFGPGTRLTVL.

This clonotype was counted a few times. The chain links TRBV6-1 to TRBJ2-7, with 7 positions matching TRBD1. V shed 0 bases, J shed 2 bases, and the junction held 7 bases outside the gene matches. The CDR3 extends over 16 amino acids. Germline values: CDR1 MNHNS, CDR2 SASEGT. The CDR3 coding sequence is TGTGCCAGCAGTGAAGCGGGGCCAGGGGGACCCTACGAGCAGTACTTC. Translating it yields CASSEAGPGGPYEQYF.

This clonotype was picked up a small number of times. The chain links TRBV2 to TRBJ2-3; 10 bases match TRBD2. The length of the CDR3 is 16 residues. The germline gives CDR1 SNHLY, CDR2 FYNNEI. With 7 bases clipped from V and 1 base from J, the junction kept 8 bases outside the gene matches. The CDR3 here is CASNLPSGGGTDTQYF. The CDR3 coding sequence is TGTGCCAGCAATCTTCCTAGCGGGGGCGGCACAGATACGCAGTATTTT.

Many counts were recorded for this clonotype. The chain couples TRBV7-9 to TRBJ2-3; no clear D. The CDR3 has 16 amino acids. Germline CDR1 is SEHNR and CDR2 is FQNEAQ (reference sequence). Trimming removed 7 bases at V and 2 bases at J, with 19 bases between. The chain's CDR3 is CASTPSTSPTTDTQYF. The CDR3 DNA reads TGTGCCAGCACCCCTTCGACTTCTCCCACCACAGATACGCAGTATTTT.

There are many counts of this clonotype. The chain uses TRBV11-1 and TRBJ1-2, with a weak D call TRBD1 (6 bases). CDR1 and CDR2 from the germline V gene are SGHAT and FQDESV (reference sequence). V lost 5 bases to trimming and J lost 0 bases, with 10 bases between them. The CDR3 covers 14 residues. The DNA of the CDR3 is TGTGCCAGCAGCCCTGGGACAACTAACTATGGCTACACCTTC. It translates to CASSPGTTNYGYTF.

This clonotype was picked up many times. The V gene is TRBV9, the J gene TRBJ1-2; D is perhaps TRBD1 (6 bases). This CDR3 contains 15 residues. Germline lookup yields CDR1 SGDLS and CDR2 YYNGEE. Trimming removed 6 bases from V and 3 bases from J, with 18 bases in between. CDR3 coding DNA: TGTGCCAGCACCCTTAACGACAGGACCTACTATGGCTACACCTTC. Encoded protein: CASTLNDRTYYGYTF.

The sample holds many counts of this clonotype. The chain has TRBV7-2 and TRBJ2-1; D possibly corresponds to TRBD1 (5 bases). Trimming shortened V by 5 bases and J by 0 bases, and 14 bases separated the two germline ends. The length of the CDR3 is 16 residues. Germline V gives CDR1 SGHTA, CDR2 FQGNSA. The CDR3 nucleotides read TGTGCCAGCAGCCTGAGACAGAGGAGCTCCTACAATGAGCAGTTCTTC. Its protein product is CASSLRQRSSYNEQFF.

This clonotype was recorded many times. The V call is TRBV12-3 or TRBV12-4, the J call TRBJ1-2; perhaps TRBD1 as D (6 bases). This CDR3 comprises 13 residues. V shed 5 bases and J shed 3 bases, with 10 bases lying between them. For the CDR3, the DNA is TGTGCCAGCAGTGGAACAGGGTACTATGGCTACACCTTC. Its protein product is CASSGTGYYGYTF.

This clonotype was picked up a small number of times. This sequence joins TRBV7-9 and TRBJ2-5, with no clear D. Germline assignment: CDR1 SEHNR and CDR2 FQNEAQ (reference sequence). V was cut by 3 bases and J by 5 bases, with 13 bases left in between. The CDR3 consists of 14 residues. CDR3 protein: CASSFPYSAETQYF. The CDR3 DNA follows: TGTGCCAGCAGCTTTCCGTACTCGGCGGAGACCCAGTACTTC.

This clonotype was recorded many times. The V call is TRBV14, the J call TRBJ2-3, with D tentatively TRBD2 (6 bases). Germline V CDR1 and CDR2: SGHDN, FVKESK. The CDR3 has 17 amino acids. V was shortened by 1 base and J by 0 bases, with 14 bases between the two germline ends. The CDR3 spells CASSQGWAGRSTDTQYF. Here the CDR3 DNA reads TGTGCCAGCAGCCAAGGTTGGGCGGGACGAAGCACAGATACGCAGTATTTT.

There are many counts of this clonotype. The V call is TRBV24-1, the J call TRBJ2-1, with 7 positions matching TRBD1. CDR3 length: 15 residues. Germline V gene sequence: CDR1 KGHDR, CDR2 SFDVKD. V trimming: 4 bases; J trimming: 10 bases; junction bases outside the gene matches: 12. CDR3 nucleotides: TGTGCCACCAGTGACCCCCGGGACAGAAAAGAGGAGCAGTTCTTC. This gives the protein CATSDPRDRKEEQFF.

This clonotype was found many times. Here the CDR3 DNA reads TGTGCCAGCAGTTTAAGGTCGCTAGCGGGAGGTTACAGTGTTTACGGGGTGCATGAGCAGTTCTTC. As protein: CASSLRSLAGGYSVYGVHEQFF. The gene calls are TRBV12-3 or TRBV12-4 and TRBJ2-1, with 11 bases identical to TRBD2. The V and J ends lost 2 bases and 8 bases, in that order; junction bases with no gene match: 26. The CDR3 has 22 residues.

The chain employs TRBV30 and TRBJ2-3; 7 nucleotides match TRBD1. CDR1 is GTSNPN, CDR2 SVGIG, per germline (reference sequence). There are 14 residues in the CDR3. With 1 base clipped from V and 6 bases from J, the junction kept 7 bases outside the gene matches. The CDR3 bases are TGTGCCTGGAGTGGACAGGGCACTATGGATACGCAGTATTTT. This gives the protein CAWSGQGTMDTQYF.

This clonotype appeared many times. V is TRBV7-2 and J is TRBJ1-2; TRBD1 might be the D (6 bases). The CDR3 spans 15 residues. Trimming shortened V by 1 base and J by 4 bases, and 13 bases separated the two germline ends. CDR1 is SGHTA and CDR2 is FQGNSA in the germline V gene. CDR3 residues: CASSLDGGQSYGYTF. The CDR3 DNA follows: TGTGCCAGCAGCTTAGATGGGGGGCAGAGCTATGGCTACACCTTC.

The rearrangement uses TRBV4-2 and TRBJ2-7; 7 bases are a match to TRBD2. The CDR3 totals 18 residues. Germline trimming cut 0 bases from V and 0 bases from J; bases unmatched to any gene: 11. CDR1 and CDR2 from the germline V gene are LGHNA and YNFKEQ. The CDR3 DNA is TGTGCCAGCAGCCAAGATTTAGGGCTAGCGGTAACCTCCTACGAGCAGTACTTC. Its protein product is CASSQDLGLAVTSYEQYF.

This clonotype was seen repeatedly, ten times or more. The J gene is TRBJ2-5, the V gene TRBV20-1; 11 bases fit TRBD2. V shed 6 bases, J shed 3 bases, and the junction held 3 bases outside the gene matches. The CDR3 extends over 13 amino acids. Germline loops: CDR1 DFQATT, CDR2 SNEGSKA (reference sequence). CDR3 residues: CSARLAGKETQYF. The CDR3 nucleotides are TGCAGTGCGCGACTAGCGGGAAAAGAGACCCAGTACTTC.

This clonotype was counted ten times or more. The V gene is TRBV27, the J gene TRBJ2-5, with 9 positions matching TRBD2. The CDR3 consists of 15 residues. Trimming cost V 6 bases and J 5 bases; bases outside gene matches: 10. The germline V gene encodes CDR1 MNHEY and CDR2 SMNVEV (reference sequence). The CDR3 region is CASRNAGGPGETQYF. CDR3 nucleotide sequence: TGTGCCAGCAGAAATGCGGGAGGGCCTGGGGAGACCCAGTACTTC.

This clonotype turned up a few times. The CDR3 nucleotides read TGTGCCAGCAGCCAAGATCGGCTAGCGGGGGGGCGAATAGATACGCAGTATTTT. Amino acids: CASSQDRLAGGRIDTQYF. V gene TRBV4-2 combines with J gene TRBJ2-3; TRBD2 matches at 12 bases. The CDR3 has 18 residues. Trimming removed 0 bases from V and 5 bases from J; junction bases left unmatched: 9. CDR1 is LGHNA and CDR2 is YNFKEQ in the germline V gene.